Listed below are T cell receptor beta chains from one sample, sequenced in a study of T cell repertoires in cytomegalovirus infection. These receptors' targets are unknown. TCRdb passed the reads through MiXCR, listing each CDR3 protein once. The sample lists hundreds of thousands of distinct CDR3 sequences, 25% to 40% occurring once. Sequencing used cultured CD8+ T cells from PBMCs, obtained from culture after CMV antigen stimulation. The receptors were gathered from a human donor in good health (CMV status not recorded). Some clones in this sample may be carry-over from other donors' samples. Both conserved end residues are part of each CDR3. A D gene is named only where the DNA matches it firmly. Only part of the rows carry a size: once, few, many, or a class if the clone is expanded.

clone_size	v_call	j_call	d_call	cdr3_nt	cdr3_aa
many	TRBV7-8	TRBJ2-3	TRBD1	TGTGCCAGCAGCCAGGACAGGGTTCGCACAGATACGCAGTATTTT	CASSQDRVRTDTQYF
.	TRBV6-5	TRBJ2-3	.	TGTGCCAGCAGTTACCTTCGAGGGACAGATACGCAGTATTTT	CASSYLRGTDTQYF
few	TRBV7-9	TRBJ1-3	.	TGTGCCAACGGCGGGCAGTTTGGAAACACCATATATTTT	CANGGQFGNTIYF
.	TRBV6-1	TRBJ2-7	TRBD1	TGTGCCAGCAGTGAATATGGCTCGGACAGGACCTACGAGCAGTACTTC	CASSEYGSDRTYEQYF
.	TRBV5-6	TRBJ2-7	TRBD2	TGTGCCAGCAGCCCAGAGGGACTAGCAGAAGTCTACGAGCAGTACTTC	CASSPEGLAEVYEQYF
.	TRBV12-3/TRBV12-4	TRBJ1-2	.	TGTGCCAGCAGTTTTTCCACTCCTTATGGCTACACCTTC	CASSFSTPYGYTF
.	TRBV6-2/TRBV6-3	TRBJ2-3	.	TGTGCCAGCAGTTGGATAGGAGAAACTACAGATACGCAGTATTTT	CASSWIGETTDTQYF
many	TRBV7-7	TRBJ2-1	.	TGTGCTAGCAGCCCTACCGGGACTGGATATAGTGAGCAGTTCTTC	CASSPTGTGYSEQFF
few	TRBV9	TRBJ2-1	TRBD2	TGTGCCAGCAGCGTGTATGGGGGGGTCGCCCCCGGAGATGAGCAGTTCTTC	CASSVYGGVAPGDEQFF
.	TRBV6-2/TRBV6-3	TRBJ2-5	.	TGTGCCAGCAGTTCTCTACAGGAAGAAGAGACCCAGTACTTC	CASSSLQEEETQYF
.	TRBV6-2/TRBV6-3	TRBJ1-5	TRBD1	TGTGCCAGCAGTTGGGGACAGGATAATCAGCCCCAGCATTTT	CASSWGQDNQPQHF
.	TRBV6-5	TRBJ1-1	.	TGTGCCAGCAGTTACGACGCGGGAACTGAAGCTTTCTTT	CASSYDAGTEAFF
few	TRBV27	TRBJ1-6	.	TGTGCCAGCAGTTTAGGTTCGGCAGAGCTCACCTATAATTCACCCCTCCACTTT	CASSLGSAELTYNSPLHF
.	TRBV10-3	TRBJ2-3	TRBD2	TGTGCCATCAGCGTGGGAGGGTTCAGGGATACGCAGTATTTT	CAISVGGFRDTQYF
.	TRBV4-3	TRBJ1-1	.	TGCGCCAGCAGCCAAGACTGGGGTTTGAGCACTGAAGCTTTCTTT	CASSQDWGLSTEAFF
many	TRBV7-6	TRBJ2-7	TRBD2	TGTGCCAGCAGCTTAGGTAGCGGGGCCTCCTACGAGCAGTACTTC	CASSLGSGASYEQYF
few	TRBV7-7	TRBJ2-1	.	TGTGCTAGCAGCCGTTCTAACTACAATGAGCAGTTCTTC	CASSRSNYNEQFF
few	TRBV28	TRBJ2-3	TRBD1	TGTGCCAGCAGTCTGGACAGGGACAGCACAGATACGCAGTATTTT	CASSLDRDSTDTQYF
.	TRBV27	TRBJ2-5	.	TGTGCCAGCAGTTTACCGGGGGCCATAGAGACCCAGTACTTC	CASSLPGAIETQYF
.	TRBV27	TRBJ2-7	.	TGTGCCAGCAGTCTCAACAGGGAATACCACGAGCAGTACTTC	CASSLNREYHEQYF
many	TRBV7-2	TRBJ2-7	.	TGTGCCAGCAGCCAAACCCGGGACCTCTACGAGCAGTACTTC	CASSQTRDLYEQYF
.	TRBV7-6	TRBJ1-2	.	TGTGCCAGCAGGTCCCCGCGTGAGGGTCTAAACTATGGCTACACCTTC	CASRSPREGLNYGYTF
.	TRBV7-9	TRBJ2-3	TRBD2	TGTGCCAGCAGCCCAAGGAGAGCGGGGGGACCCACAGATACGCAGTATTTT	CASSPRRAGGPTDTQYF
few	TRBV6-6	TRBJ1-6	.	TGTGCCAGCAGGCCAATGGGCGCCTATAATTCACCCCTCCACTTT	CASRPMGAYNSPLHF
.	TRBV7-9	TRBJ1-1	.	TGTGCCAGCAGAGGAGTCCGGGGCCAGGGGGAAGCTTTCTTT	CASRGVRGQGEAFF
.	TRBV19	TRBJ1-2	.	TGTGCCAGTAGTATTGCGTTGTGGAATGGCTACACCTTC	CASSIALWNGYTF
few	TRBV7-6	TRBJ2-5	TRBD2	TGTGCCAGCAGCTTTAGCGGGGGCCGCCAAGAGACCCAGTACTTC	CASSFSGGRQETQYF
.	TRBV20-1	TRBJ1-2	.	TGCAGTGCTAGATCCGGAGTATATCTATTGGAGGGCTACACCTTC	CSARSGVYLLEGYTF